This T cell receptor beta chain was recorded in a study of cytomegalovirus exposure and HLA in healthy donors. It was with 60 Vbeta and 13 Jbeta primers that the PCR ran. The method was immunoSEQ multiplex PCR; TCRdb's version includes in-frame clones alone and lacks a portion of them. The sample consists of approximately 170,000 clones, roughly 77% of them appearing once. In its sample, this clone was seen a few times. The CDR3 has 14 residues. Per germline, CDR1 LNHNV and CDR2 YYDKDF (reference sequence). Sequenced material: PBMCs. This TCR derives from a man younger than 45 in good health and CMV-seropositive. This chain uses TRBV15 with TRBJ2-5; 10 nucleotides match TRBD1. The assigned J gene may be wrong: the sequence end matches TRBJ2-7 better. The CDR3 here is CASSRDRGPYEQYF. The DNA for the CDR3 is TGTGCCAGCTCCCGGGACAGGGGACCCTACGAGCAGTACTTC.